This note documents a single T cell receptor (beta chain) sequence. Its target antigen remains unknown. Base quality data are lacking; no much larger clone is found one base away. This entry comes from a study of blood T cell repertoires in COVID-19 (dated by TCRdb to 2020 to 2021). Regarding the complete study: The collaborator samples originated in the United States, Italy and Spain and spanned the acute and convalescent phases of COVID-19. The prospective study material was composed of cDNA or gDNA derived from T cells, B-cell-depleted T cells, or PBMCs. Subjects who had been exposed to COVID-19, were actively infected with it, or had recovered from it provided the deeply sampled blood TCRbeta repertoires that made up the dataset. The repertoires were released in a freely available public database intended as a resource for research on the immune response to SARS-CoV-2. The samples were drawn from two sources: the first 160 participants of the ongoing ImmuneRACE study, and 1,000 to 1,500 subjects contributed by 6 global collaborators. A de-identified subject ID, COVID-19 status, age in years and sex were almost always included in the sample metadata. Where HLA class I and class II types were available, the types were taken from metadata supplied by the sample provider, not from assay-based typing.

One collaborating source in Seattle enrolled patients during active infection and followed them longitudinally through the course of disease. Whole blood was collected in K2EDTA tubes by collaborating institutions according to the institutions' own protocols. For TCRbeta analysis, collaborator samples were shipped as frozen whole blood, as isolated PBMCs, or as DNA extracted from either sample type. TCRbeta CDR3 regions were amplified from genomic DNA by means of the immunoSEQ Assay, a bias-controlled multiplex PCR. The authors processed their data as follows. Within the assay, amplification of reference gene primers was used to estimate how many nucleated cells each sample contained. To quantify the absolute abundance of each unique TCRbeta CDR3 rearrangement, sequence reads were collapsed and filtered. Productive Simpson clonality was computed per sample as the square root of Simpson's diversity index over productive rearrangements. Drawn from immuneACCESS, this table holds only the in-frame rearrangements with V and J called that TCRdb kept. Clones are partly lost; checked studies trace under half to an unresolved V gene and leave the rest unexplained. That table furnishes V, J and clone size, whereas the DNA furnished D and trimming. For this sample there are approximately 93,000 clones; around 72% appear just once. The ten largest account for 3.9% of the sample.

From its cysteine to its phenylalanine, the CDR3 spans 14 amino acids. Only the CDR3 region is kept as DNA, spanning 42 bases read in frame from base 1. The V and J ends are trimmed by 1 base and 7 bases, leaving 13 bases between them. From a lookup of the germline V gene (reference sequence), CDR1 and CDR2 are SEHNR and FQNEAQ. Overall results and qualifications from the work: The quantity of clinical and demographic metadata differed by source and by participant and was supplied without curation.

Recombination linked TRBV7-9 to TRBJ1-2, with an unclear D gene assignment. The sequencing input was peripheral blood. The receptor's source is a man between 65 and 85 years old with COVID-19, enrolled during active disease. The bases are TGTGCCAGCAGCTTAGGGGCCGTCGTTGGTGGCTACACCTTC. Translated, this is CASSLGAVVGGYTF. When the CDR3 is completed using the reference TRBV7-9 and TRBJ1-2 genes on either side, the full variable domain is DTGVSQNPRHKITKRGQNVTFRCDPISEHNRLYWYRQTLGQGPEFLTYFQNEAQLEKSRLLSDRFSAERPKGSFSTLEIQRTEQGDSAMYLCASSLGAVVGGYTFGSGTRLTVV.